Listed here is a single T cell receptor (beta chain). What it recognizes is unknown. This PCR relied on a set of 60 Vbeta primers and 13 Jbeta primers. Sequenced by immunoSEQ multiplex PCR; TCRdb stores in-frame clones only, minus some. The sample records 80,000 to 95,000 clones, about 60% being singletons. The V gene's germline CDR1 is MNHNY and CDR2 SVGAGI (reference sequence). The CDR3 extends over 15 amino acids. V lost 2 bases and J lost 1, with 11 bases in between. This record comes from a study of cytomegalovirus exposure and HLA in healthy donors. Study observations and caveats: Among TCR beta chains of equal frequency, HLA-associated ones were more clonally expanded in a later analysis.

The source is a woman younger than 45 in good health and CMV-seronegative. The sequenced material came from PBMCs. This chain joins TRBV6-6 and TRBJ2-5; weak D call: TRBD2 (6 bases). The CDR3 loop is CASSYPGARQETQYF. CDR3 sequence (DNA): TGTGCCAGCAGTTACCCGGGAGCCCGCCAAGAGACCCAGTACTTC.